The clone carrying this T cell receptor beta chain was seen a handful of times. The record originates from a study of response to subunit inactivated influenza vaccine. TCRdb ran MiXCR on the RT-PCR reads and lists one entry per CDR3 protein. The sample shows around 570,000 distinct CDR3 sequences, around 11% of them seen only once. This same sample was also part of a study on T cells expressing NK-cell markers. That report notes: With UMIs, 5'RACE template switching was used to make TCR beta cDNA. Sorted T-cell subsets CD3+CD56+NKG2C+, CD3+CD56+NKG2C- and CD3+CD56-NKG2C+ were TCR beta-sequenced. What restricted sorting to alpha-beta TCR T cells in several experiments was an anti-gamma-delta TCR antibody. Unclear, still, was the HCMV specificity of the expanded NKG2C+ T cell clones.

The sample in question was PBMCs from blood, obtained on the day of vaccination. The clonotype comes from a man aged 50-60 years who received an inactivated influenza vaccine.

The CDR3 nucleotides are TGTGCCAGCAGTTATCTTATAGGGGCGGCGACCTCCTACAATGAGCAGTTCTTC. Amino acid sequence: CASSYLIGAATSYNEQFF. V usage is TRBV6-2 or TRBV6-3 and J usage is TRBJ2-1; TRBD1 might be the D (5 bases). This CDR3 spans 18 amino acids. Trimming pared 3 bases from V and 0 bases from J, leaving 18 bases between. Germline V lookup: CDR1 MNHEY, CDR2 SVGEGT.